The text below deals with one T cell receptor (beta chain). Its antigen is not identified. The treatment denotes: oral pan-JAK inhibitor, 5-10 mg twice daily. Researchers picked out CD4+ and CD8+ T cells from PBMCs by sorting. These data originate in a study of CD8+ T cells in alopecia areata. On the study more broadly: Severity among treated patients was scored by the percentage of scalp area affected. The study's findings and limits: Mice gave a clearer picture of TCR sharing than patients did, possibly for HLA-related reasons. Especially in alopecia totalis/universalis, lesional scalp showed greater clonality than normal scalp did.

The V gene's germline CDR1 is SGHRS and CDR2 YFSETQ. V dropped 2 bases and J dropped 7; count of bases not matched to a gene: 5. The CDR3 runs to 14 residues. It was cDNA, reverse transcribed from extracted RNA, that served as the sequencing template. Repertoires were generated with immunoSEQ multiplex PCR, while TCRdb's copy carries only in-frame clones and drops some. This sample has under 300,000 clones, with 60% found just once. The TCR originated in a human donor with alopecia areata. This material consisted of CD4+ T cells sorted from blood, taken at week 52, from a patient treated with tofacitinib. The chain is built from TRBV5-1 and TRBJ2-7, with 11 positions matching TRBD1. The CDR3 bases are TGCGCCAGCAGCTTAGGACAGGGGGCGCGTGAGCAGTACTTC. Translating it yields CASSLGQGAREQYF.